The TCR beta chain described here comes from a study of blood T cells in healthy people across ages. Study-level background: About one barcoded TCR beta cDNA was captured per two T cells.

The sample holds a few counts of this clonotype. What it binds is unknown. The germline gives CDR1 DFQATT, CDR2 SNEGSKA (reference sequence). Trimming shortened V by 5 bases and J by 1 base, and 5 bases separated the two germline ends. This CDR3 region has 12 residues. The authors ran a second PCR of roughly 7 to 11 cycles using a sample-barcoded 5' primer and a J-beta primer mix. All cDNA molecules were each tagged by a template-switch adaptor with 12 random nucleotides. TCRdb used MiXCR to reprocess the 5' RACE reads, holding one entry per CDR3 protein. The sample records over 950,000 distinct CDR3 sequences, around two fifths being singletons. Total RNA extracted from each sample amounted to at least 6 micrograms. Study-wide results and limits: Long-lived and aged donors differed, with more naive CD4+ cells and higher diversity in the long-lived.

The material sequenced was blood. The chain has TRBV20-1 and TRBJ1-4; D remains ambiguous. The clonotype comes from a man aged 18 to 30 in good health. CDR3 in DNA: TGCAGTGCTGGACGAACTAATGAAAAACTGTTTTTT. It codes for CSAGRTNEKLFF.